The 2 T cell receptor beta chains presented below share a single source sample, sequenced in a study of circulating tumor DNA in untreated peripheral T-cell lymphoma. Produced via immunoSEQ multiplex PCR; TCRdb's table is partial and in-frame only. The profile covers about 8,900 clones, with over 80% appearing a single time and about 2% taken by the ten largest. Sequenced: tumor tissue. These receptors originate from a human donor with peripheral T-cell lymphoma.

In its sample, this clone was seen once. The same CDR3 can be traced to other DNA sequences in this sample. This chain joins TRBV18 and TRBJ1-2; no reliable D call. V gave up 0 bases and J gave up 6 bases, with 11 bases separating them. Germline values: CDR1 KGHSH, CDR2 LQKENI. The length of the CDR3 is 14 residues. CDR3 sequence reads: CASSPPYEEDGYTF. The CDR3 DNA reads as TGTGCCAGCTCACCACCATACGAAGAGGATGGCTACACCTTC.

The rearrangement joins TRBV6-8 to TRBJ1-5, with a possible D match to TRBD1 (5 bases). Germline CDR1 MNHGY, CDR2 SAAAGT. CDR3 length equals 18 residues. The ends were cut back, 8 bases at V and 0 bases at J, with 23 bases in the middle. The CDR3 loop reads CASWGPEHSRNSNQPQHF. CDR3 in DNA: TGTGCCAGCTGGGGACCGGAACACAGCCGAAATAGCAATCAGCCCCAGCATTTT.